This TCR beta chain was sequenced for a study of blood T cell repertoires in COVID-19. Across the whole study: PBMCs, B-cell-depleted T cells, or T cells provided the cDNA or gDNA that made up the material.

This CDR3 comprises 16 residues. CDR1 and CDR2 (germline): SEHNR, FQNEAQ (reference sequence). V dropped 5 bases and J dropped 0 bases, with 14 bases sitting between them. Produced via immunoSEQ multiplex PCR; TCRdb's table is partial and in-frame only. The sample lists about 320,000 clones, about 85% occurring once. This clone occurred once. The rearrangement links TRBV7-9 to TRBJ1-3, with D possibly matching TRBD1 (6 bases). This TCR was sampled from a woman aged 25-40 years who had been exposed to COVID-19. The sample comprised PBMCs or T cells enriched from blood (not recorded which). The chain's CDR3 is CASSPQGLSSGNTIYF. CDR3 DNA sequence: TGTGCCAGCAGCCCCCAGGGGTTGAGCTCTGGAAACACCATATATTTT.